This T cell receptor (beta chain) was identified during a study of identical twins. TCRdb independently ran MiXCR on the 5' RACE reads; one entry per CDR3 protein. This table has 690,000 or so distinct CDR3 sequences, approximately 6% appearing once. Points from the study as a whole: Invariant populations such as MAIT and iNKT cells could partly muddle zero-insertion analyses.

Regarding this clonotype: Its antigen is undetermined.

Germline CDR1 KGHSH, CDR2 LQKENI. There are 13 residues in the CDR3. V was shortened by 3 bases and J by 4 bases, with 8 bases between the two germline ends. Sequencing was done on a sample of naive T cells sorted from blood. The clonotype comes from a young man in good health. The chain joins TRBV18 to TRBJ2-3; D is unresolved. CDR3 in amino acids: CASSPRKADTQYF. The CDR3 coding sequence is TGTGCCAGCTCACCGCGGAAGGCAGATACGCAGTATTTT.